These T cell receptor beta chains were read from a single sample in a study of shared clonotypes between healthy human individuals. Data came from immunoSEQ multiplex PCR; TCRdb stores just in-frame clones and leaves some out. The table lists approximately 600,000 clones, roughly 95% of them singletons. Sample: naive CD8+ T cells sorted from blood. These TCRs come from a woman in her thirties in good health. Each CDR3 is given with its conserved first and last residue. The D gene is left open where the match is weak. Clone size is shown for a subset of rows, as once, few, many or a class of expanded clone.

CDR3 DNA,CDR3 protein,clone size,J gene,CDR3 length,D gene,V gene
TGTGCCAGCAGCTTAGGCTGGTCTCCCTACGAGCAGTACTTC,CASSLGWSPYEQYF,.,TRBJ2-7,14,.,TRBV11-2
TGTGCCAGCAGCTTAGTAGGGAGGGGGATGAATGAGCAGTTCTTC,CASSLVGRGMNEQFF,.,TRBJ2-1,15,.,TRBV7-8
TGTGCCAGCGGACCCCAGGGGATCGGGACTGAAGCTTTCTTT,CASGPQGIGTEAFF,.,TRBJ1-1,14,.,TRBV28
TGTGCCAGCAGCTTAGCGTTGGGAAAATACTACGAGCAGTACTTC,CASSLALGKYYEQYF,.,TRBJ2-7,15,.,TRBV7-9
TGTGCCATCAGGGCCACAGACCCCCAAGCGTCTGGGGCCAACGTCCTGACTTTC,CAIRATDPQASGANVLTF,.,TRBJ2-6,18,.,TRBV10-3
TGTGCCAGCAGCTCCGACAGGGTCCGAAATATAGCCCAGTACTTC,CASSSDRVRNIAQYF,.,TRBJ2-5,15,TRBD1,TRBV7-9
TGTGCCACCAGCAGAGATCGGGGGGAGACCCAGTACTTC,CATSRDRGETQYF,.,TRBJ2-5,13,.,TRBV15
TGTGCCAGCACAACAGGGGAGGGTGAGCAGTTCTTC,CASTTGEGEQFF,.,TRBJ2-1,12,.,TRBV11-3
TGTGCCAGCAGTTTCGGCCCCCCCACTGAAGCTTTCTTT,CASSFGPPTEAFF,.,TRBJ1-1,13,.,TRBV27
TGCGCCAGCAGCCCAGACAGAACTTGGGACGAGCAGTACTTC,CASSPDRTWDEQYF,.,TRBJ2-7,14,.,TRBV4-1
TGTGCCAGCACTGGAGCTCGCTTGGGGTCAGATACGCAGTATTTT,CASTGARLGSDTQYF,.,TRBJ2-3,15,.,TRBV6-1
TGTGCCAGCAGTTTATTTACGCGGTCTAACGAGCAGTACTTC,CASSLFTRSNEQYF,.,TRBJ2-7,14,.,TRBV27
TGTGCCAGCAGCTTTGGGACAGGGGGCCGCGAGCAGTACTTC,CASSFGTGGREQYF,.,TRBJ2-7,14,TRBD1,TRBV5-6
TGTGCCAGCAGTTACGACTTCGATGCCTATGGCTACACCTTC,CASSYDFDAYGYTF,.,TRBJ1-2,14,.,TRBV6-6
TGTGCCAGCAGCGTAAGAGGGACTAGCGGGAGGTACAATGAGCAGTTCTTC,CASSVRGTSGRYNEQFF,.,TRBJ2-1,17,TRBD2,TRBV9
TGTGCCAGCAGCACTTGGGACGGAGGCTCCTACGAGCAGTACTTC,CASSTWDGGSYEQYF,.,TRBJ2-7,15,.,TRBV7-8
TGTGCCAGCAGTTTATGGAAGGGGGAGCAGTACTTC,CASSLWKGEQYF,.,TRBJ2-7,12,.,TRBV28
TGTGCCAGTAGTATGGGAGGAGGGGGTAATCAGCCCCAGCATTTT,CASSMGGGGNQPQHF,.,TRBJ1-5,15,.,TRBV19
TGTGCCAGCAGTACCGGATCGGCTGAAGCTTTCTTT,CASSTGSAEAFF,.,TRBJ1-1,12,.,TRBV27
TGTGCCAGCGGACAGGGGGGGACTGAAGCTTTCTTT,CASGQGGTEAFF,.,TRBJ1-1,12,TRBD1,TRBV7-8
TGTGCCAGCAGCCTGTCAGCTCTAGCGGGAGAAGGAGATACGCAGTATTTT,CASSLSALAGEGDTQYF,.,TRBJ2-3,17,TRBD2,TRBV5-6
TGTGCCAGCAGCCTGGGACTCTACAATGAGCAGTTCTTC,CASSLGLYNEQFF,.,TRBJ2-1,13,.,TRBV5-6
TGTGCCAGCAGTTTATCCCCCGGGACCCTCTCCTACGAGCAGTACTTC,CASSLSPGTLSYEQYF,.,TRBJ2-7,16,.,TRBV27
TGTGCCAGCAGTTTCATCCGGAACACTGAAGCTTTCTTT,CASSFIRNTEAFF,.,TRBJ1-1,13,.,TRBV28
TGTGCCAGCAGCACGGACAGCCCTCTTTTAAACTACGAGCAGTACTTC,CASSTDSPLLNYEQYF,.,TRBJ2-7,16,.,TRBV7-9
TGTGCCAGCAGCTCGACAGGGAGTACTGAAGCTTTCTTT,CASSSTGSTEAFF,few,TRBJ1-1,13,TRBD1,TRBV7-9
TGTGCCAGCAGCTTAACAGGGCGTACTGAAGCTTTCTTT,CASSLTGRTEAFF,.,TRBJ1-1,13,.,TRBV7-3
TGTGCCAGTAGTTCGTGGGGCGGTGAGACCCAGTACTTC,CASSSWGGETQYF,.,TRBJ2-5,13,.,TRBV19
TGTGCCAGCAGTTACACTCTGACAGACAATGAGCAGTTCTTC,CASSYTLTDNEQFF,.,TRBJ2-1,14,.,TRBV6-5
TGTGCCAGCAGCCCAGGGACTAGCGAGACCGAGCAGTACTTC,CASSPGTSETEQYF,.,TRBJ2-7,14,TRBD2,TRBV5-4
TGTGCCAGTAGGGCTTCGGGGCAGGATAATATCGCCTCTGGAAACACCATATATTTT,CASRASGQDNIASGNTIYF,.,TRBJ1-3,19,.,TRBV19
TGTGCCAGCAGTTTATTGGGGACAAGGGCCTCCGGGACCCAGTACTTC,CASSLLGTRASGTQYF,.,TRBJ2-5,16,.,TRBV27
TGTGCCAGCAGCCCGGGTCTTCAAAACGAGCAGTACTTC,CASSPGLQNEQYF,.,TRBJ2-7,13,.,TRBV7-6
TGTGCCAGCACACCAGGGACAGCCCCTCGCAACACTGAAGCTTTCTTT,CASTPGTAPRNTEAFF,.,TRBJ1-1,16,TRBD1,TRBV27
TGTGCCAGCAGCTTCCCGACGGTTAGGACGGGACGCGGCTTCAATGAGCAGTTCTTC,CASSFPTVRTGRGFNEQFF,.,TRBJ2-1,19,.,TRBV7-9
TGTGCCAGCAGTCCCAGTGGAGGGGAGGTGTTCTACTATGGCTACACCTTC,CASSPSGGEVFYYGYTF,.,TRBJ1-2,17,.,TRBV27
TGTGCCAGTAGTATTTATCCAAGGGGGACTGAAGCTTTCTTT,CASSIYPRGTEAFF,once,TRBJ1-1,14,.,TRBV19
TGTGCCAGCAGTTTATCTTCGGGGATAGTCTACGAGCAGTACTTC,CASSLSSGIVYEQYF,.,TRBJ2-7,15,.,TRBV27
TGTGCCAGCAGCTCGCGGGACTACACAGATACGCAGTATTTT,CASSSRDYTDTQYF,.,TRBJ2-3,14,TRBD2,TRBV11-3
TGTGCCAGCCTCCCACGTAACACTGAAGCTTTCTTT,CASLPRNTEAFF,once,TRBJ1-1,12,.,TRBV2